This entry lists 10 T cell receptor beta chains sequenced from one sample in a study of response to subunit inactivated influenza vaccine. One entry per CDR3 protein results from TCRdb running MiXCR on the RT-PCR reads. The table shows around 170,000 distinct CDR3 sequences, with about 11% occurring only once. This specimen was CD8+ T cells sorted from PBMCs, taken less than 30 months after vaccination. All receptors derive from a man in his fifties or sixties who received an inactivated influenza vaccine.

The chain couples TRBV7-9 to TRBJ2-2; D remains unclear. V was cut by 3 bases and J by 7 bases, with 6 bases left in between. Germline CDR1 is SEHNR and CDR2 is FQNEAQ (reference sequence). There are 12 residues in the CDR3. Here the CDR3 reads CASSLTYGELFF. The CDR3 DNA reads TGTGCCAGCAGCTTGACCTACGGGGAGCTGTTTTTT.

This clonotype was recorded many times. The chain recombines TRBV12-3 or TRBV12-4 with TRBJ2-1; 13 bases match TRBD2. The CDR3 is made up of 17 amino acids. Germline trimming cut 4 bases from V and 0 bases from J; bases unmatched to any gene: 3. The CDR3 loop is CASSSGLAGASYNEQFF. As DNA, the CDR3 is TGTGCCAGCAGTTCCGGACTAGCGGGAGCCTCCTACAATGAGCAGTTCTTC.

The CDR3 nucleotides read TGCAGTGCTAGAGATTTCCGGGGCGGTAGCTCCTACGAGCAGTACTTC. Translation: CSARDFRGGSSYEQYF. This chain links TRBV20-1 with TRBJ2-7; either TRBD1 or TRBD2 may fit D (5 bases each). The CDR3 consists of 16 residues. V lost 0 bases, J lost 0 bases, and 15 bases lay in between. Germline CDR1 reads DFQATT; CDR2 reads SNEGSKA (reference sequence).

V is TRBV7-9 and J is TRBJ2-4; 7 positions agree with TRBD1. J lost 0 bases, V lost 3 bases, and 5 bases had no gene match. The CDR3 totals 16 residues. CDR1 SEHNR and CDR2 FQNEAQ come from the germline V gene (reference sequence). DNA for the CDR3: TGTGCCAGCAGCTTTAACAGGGGTTCAGCCAAAAACATTCAGTACTTC. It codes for CASSFNRGSAKNIQYF.

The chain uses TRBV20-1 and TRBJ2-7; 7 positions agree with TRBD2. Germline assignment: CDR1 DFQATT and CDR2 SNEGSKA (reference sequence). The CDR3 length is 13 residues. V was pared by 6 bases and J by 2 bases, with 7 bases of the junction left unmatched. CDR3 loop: CSAAYGLAYEQYF. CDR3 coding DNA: TGCAGTGCCGCCTACGGACTAGCCTACGAGCAGTACTTC.

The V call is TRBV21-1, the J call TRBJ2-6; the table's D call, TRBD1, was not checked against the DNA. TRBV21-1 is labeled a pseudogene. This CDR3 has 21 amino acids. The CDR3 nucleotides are TGTGCCAGCAGCAAACTTGGACCCTGGGGAGCAGCCGTCTCTGGGGCCAACGTCCTGACTTTC. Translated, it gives CASSKLGPWGAAVSGANVLTF.

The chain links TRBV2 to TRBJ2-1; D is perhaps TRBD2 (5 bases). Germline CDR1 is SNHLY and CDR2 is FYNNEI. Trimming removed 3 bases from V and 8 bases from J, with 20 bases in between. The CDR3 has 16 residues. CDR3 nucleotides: TGTGCCAGCAGTGATCCTAGCACGAGCACCACTTATGAGCAGTTCTTC. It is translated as CASSDPSTSTTYEQFF. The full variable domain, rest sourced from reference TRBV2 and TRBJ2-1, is EPEVTQTPSHQVTQMGQEVILRCVPISNHLYFYWYRQILGQKVEFLVSFYNNEISEKSEIFDDQFSVERPDGSNFTLKIRSTKLEDSAMYFCASSDPSTSTTYEQFFGPGTRLTVL.

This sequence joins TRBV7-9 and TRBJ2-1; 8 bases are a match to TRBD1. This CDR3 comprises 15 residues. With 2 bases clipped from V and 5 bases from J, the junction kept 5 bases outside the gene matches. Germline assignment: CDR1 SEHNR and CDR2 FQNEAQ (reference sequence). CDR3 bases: TGTGCCAGCAGCTTATTGACAGGGGTAGACAATGAGCAGTTCTTC. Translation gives CASSLLTGVDNEQFF.

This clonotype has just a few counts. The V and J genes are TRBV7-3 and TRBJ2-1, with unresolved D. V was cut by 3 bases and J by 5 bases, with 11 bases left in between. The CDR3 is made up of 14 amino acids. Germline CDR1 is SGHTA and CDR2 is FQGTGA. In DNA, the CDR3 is TGTGCCAGCAGCTTCTCGGGTTCGGACAATGAGCAGTTCTTC. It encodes CASSFSGSDNEQFF. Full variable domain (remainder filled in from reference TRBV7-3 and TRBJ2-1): GAGVSQTPSNKVTEKGKYVELRCDPISGHTALYWYRQSLGQGPEFLIYFQGTGAADDSGLPNDRFFAVRPEGSVSTLKIQRTERGDSAVYLCASSFSGSDNEQFFGPGTRLTVL.

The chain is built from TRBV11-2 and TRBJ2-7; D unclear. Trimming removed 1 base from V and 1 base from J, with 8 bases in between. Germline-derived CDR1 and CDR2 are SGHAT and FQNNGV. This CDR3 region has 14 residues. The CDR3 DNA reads TGTGCCAGCAGCTTAGTCGATACTTCCTACGAGCAGTACTTC. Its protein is CASSLVDTSYEQYF.